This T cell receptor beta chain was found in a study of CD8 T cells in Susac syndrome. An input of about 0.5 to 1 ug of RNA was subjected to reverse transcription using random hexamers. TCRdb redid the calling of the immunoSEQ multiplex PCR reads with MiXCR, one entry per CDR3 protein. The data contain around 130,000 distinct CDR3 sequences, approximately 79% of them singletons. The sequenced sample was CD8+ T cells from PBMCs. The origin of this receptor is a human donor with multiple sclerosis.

DNA of the CDR3: TGCGCCAGCAGCCTACTCGGGGAGGGCAGGGGATCAACTGAAGCTTTCTTT. Amino acid sequence: CASSLLGEGRGSTEAFF. The J gene is TRBJ1-1, the V gene TRBV4-1; D is possibly TRBD1 (6 bases). The V end was cut by 4 bases, the J end by 5 bases, with 23 bases between. The length of the CDR3 is 17 residues. Germline lookup yields CDR1 MGHRA and CDR2 YSYEKL.